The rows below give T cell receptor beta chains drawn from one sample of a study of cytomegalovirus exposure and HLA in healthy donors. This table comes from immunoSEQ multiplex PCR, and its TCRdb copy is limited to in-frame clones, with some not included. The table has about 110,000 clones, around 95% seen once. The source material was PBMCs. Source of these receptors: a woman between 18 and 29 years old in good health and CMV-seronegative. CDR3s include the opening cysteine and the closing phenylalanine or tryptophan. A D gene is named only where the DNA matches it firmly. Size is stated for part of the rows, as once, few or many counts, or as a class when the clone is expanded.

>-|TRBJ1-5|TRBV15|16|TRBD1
TGTGCCACCAGCAGAGGCCGGGACAGCCTTAATCAGCCCCAGCATTTT
CATSRGRDSLNQPQHF
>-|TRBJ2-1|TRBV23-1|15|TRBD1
TGCGCCAGCCCCTTCCGGGACAGGTGTTACAATGAGCAGTTCTTC
CASPFRDRCYNEQFF
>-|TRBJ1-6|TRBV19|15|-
TGTGCCAGTAGTATATCGGGCCAGGGCGTGTCACCCCTCCACTTT
CASSISGQGVSPLHF
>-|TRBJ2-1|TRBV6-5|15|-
TGTGCCAGCAGTTACTCTGGAGGGACCTACAATGAGCAGTTCTTC
CASSYSGGTYNEQFF
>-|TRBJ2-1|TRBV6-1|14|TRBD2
TGTGCCAGCTTGGGCGGGAGCTCCTACAATGAGCAGTTCTTC
CASLGGSSYNEQFF
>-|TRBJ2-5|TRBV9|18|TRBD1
TGTGCCAGCAGCGTAGGACCTGGACAGGGAGGTGGCCAAGAGACCCAGTACTTC
CASSVGPGQGGGQETQYF
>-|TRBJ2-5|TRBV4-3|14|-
TGCGCCAGCAGCCAAGATGGGGCATTGGAGACCCAGTACTTC
CASSQDGALETQYF
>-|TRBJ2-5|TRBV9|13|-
TGTGCCAGCAGTTCTGACAGACAAGAGACCCAGTACTTC
CASSSDRQETQYF
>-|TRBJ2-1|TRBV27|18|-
TGTGCCAGCAGTTTAAGAGGGGGGGAGTATAGCTCCTACAATGAGCAGTTCTTC
CASSLRGGEYSSYNEQFF
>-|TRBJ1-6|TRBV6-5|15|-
TGTGCCAGCAGTTACTCAACTCAAGGAGGTTCACCCCTCCACTTT
CASSYSTQGGSPLHF
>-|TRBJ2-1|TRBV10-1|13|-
TGCGCCAGCGCGGTGGGCTCCTACAATGAGCAGTTCTTC
CASAVGSYNEQFF
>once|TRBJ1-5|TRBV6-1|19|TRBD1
TGTGCCAGCAGTGCGCCCCTTACGGCAGGGGGCGGTGGCAATCAGCCCCAGCATTTT
CASSAPLTAGGGGNQPQHF
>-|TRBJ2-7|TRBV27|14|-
TGTGCCAGCAGGAGCATTACAGGGGAGGACGAGCAGTACTTC
CASRSITGEDEQYF
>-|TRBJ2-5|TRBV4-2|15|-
TGTGCCAGCAGCCCTGGGGAGGTGGTCCAAGAGACCCAGTACTTC
CASSPGEVVQETQYF
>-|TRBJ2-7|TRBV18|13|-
TGTGCCAGCTCAGGATCGCAGGGGTTCGAGCAGTACTTC
CASSGSQGFEQYF
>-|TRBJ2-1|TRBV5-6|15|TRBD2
TGTGCCAGCATGCTGCGACTAGCGGGGGGGCGTGAGCAGTTCTTC
CASMLRLAGGREQFF
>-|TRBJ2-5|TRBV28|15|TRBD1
TGTGCCAGCAGGTCCGGGACAGGGGGCGGTGAGACCCAGTACTTC
CASRSGTGGGETQYF
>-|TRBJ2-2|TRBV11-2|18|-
TGTGCCAGCAGCTTAGATCCCTCCGACAGTGCGAACACCGGGGAGCTGTTTTTT
CASSLDPSDSANTGELFF
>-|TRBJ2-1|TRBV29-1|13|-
TGCAGCGTTGACCAGGACACCTACAATGAGCAGTTCTTC
CSVDQDTYNEQFF
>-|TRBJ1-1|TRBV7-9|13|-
TGTGCCAGCAGCGGGCCTGTGAACACTGAAGCTTTCTTT
CASSGPVNTEAFF
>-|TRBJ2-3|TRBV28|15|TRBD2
TGTGCCAGCAGTTTTCTAGCGGGGGGAGGTGGCACGCAGTATTTT
CASSFLAGGGGTQYF
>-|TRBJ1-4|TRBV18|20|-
TGTGCCAGCTCACCGGACTCGGGCAGGGGTAGGAGTCCAACTAATGAAAAACTGTTTTTT
CASSPDSGRGRSPTNEKLFF
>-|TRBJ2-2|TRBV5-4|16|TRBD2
TGTGCCAGCAGCCAAATAGCGGGGGGCAACACCGGGGAGCTGTTTTTT
CASSQIAGGNTGELFF
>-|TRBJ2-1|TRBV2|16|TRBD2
TGTGCCAGCAGTGAAGCTCCGGGACTAACTAACAATGAGCAGTTCTTC
CASSEAPGLTNNEQFF
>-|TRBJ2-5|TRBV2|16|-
TGTGCCAGCAGGTCCATGGCAGGGAAAGTAGAAGAGACCCAGTACTTC
CASRSMAGKVEETQYF
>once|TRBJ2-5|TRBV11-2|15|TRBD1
TGTGCCAGCAGCTACCGACAGGGCTATTCAGAGACCCAGTACTTC
CASSYRQGYSETQYF
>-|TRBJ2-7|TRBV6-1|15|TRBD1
TGTGCCAGCACAAGCATACAGGGGGCGGGATACGAGCAGTACTTC
CASTSIQGAGYEQYF
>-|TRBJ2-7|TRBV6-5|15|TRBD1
TGTGCCAGCAGTTCCGACGACAGGGGTCTATACGAGCAGTACTTC
CASSSDDRGLYEQYF
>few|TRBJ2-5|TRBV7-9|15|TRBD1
TGTGCCAGCAGCTTGTACAGGGGGACCCAAGAGACCCAGTACTTC
CASSLYRGTQETQYF
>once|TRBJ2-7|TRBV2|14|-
TGTGCCAGCAGTAGGGACACCGGACCCTACGAGCAGTACTTC
CASSRDTGPYEQYF
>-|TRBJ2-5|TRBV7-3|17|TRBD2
TGTGCCAGCAGCCTAGCAGCGGGGGCCCTGGGGGGGGAGACCCAGTACTTC
CASSLAAGALGGETQYF
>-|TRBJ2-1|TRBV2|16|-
TGTGCCAGCAGGGAGCAAGGACAGCTAACCTACAATGAGCAGTTCTTC
CASREQGQLTYNEQFF
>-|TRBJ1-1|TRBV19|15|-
TGTGCCAGTAGTACCCCCCGGACTTCAGAAACTGAAGCTTTCTTT
CASSTPRTSETEAFF
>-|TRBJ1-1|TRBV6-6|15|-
TGTGCCAGCAGTTACTCGTGGGAGGTGGGTACTGAAGCTTTCTTT
CASSYSWEVGTEAFF
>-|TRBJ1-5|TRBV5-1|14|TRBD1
TGCGCCAGCAGCCAATCAGGGGGCAGTCAGCCCCAGCATTTT
CASSQSGGSQPQHF
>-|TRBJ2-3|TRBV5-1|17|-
TGCGCCAGCAGCTCTGGGGACGGGCGGGGGCTGGGGAATACGCAGTATTTT
CASSSGDGRGLGNTQYF